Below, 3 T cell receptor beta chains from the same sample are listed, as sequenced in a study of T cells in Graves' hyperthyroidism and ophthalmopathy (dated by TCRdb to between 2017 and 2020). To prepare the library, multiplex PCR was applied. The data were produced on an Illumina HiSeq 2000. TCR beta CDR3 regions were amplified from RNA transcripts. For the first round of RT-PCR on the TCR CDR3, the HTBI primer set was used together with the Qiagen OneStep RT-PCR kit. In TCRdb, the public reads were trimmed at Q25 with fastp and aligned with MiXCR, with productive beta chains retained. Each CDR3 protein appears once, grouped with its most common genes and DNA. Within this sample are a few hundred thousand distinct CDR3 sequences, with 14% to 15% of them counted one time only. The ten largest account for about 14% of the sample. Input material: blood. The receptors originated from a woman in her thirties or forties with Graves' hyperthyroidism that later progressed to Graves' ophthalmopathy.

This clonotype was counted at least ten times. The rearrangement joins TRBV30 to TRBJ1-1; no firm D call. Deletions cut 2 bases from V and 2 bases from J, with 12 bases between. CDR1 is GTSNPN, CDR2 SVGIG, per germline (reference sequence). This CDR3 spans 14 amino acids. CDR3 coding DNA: TGTGCCTGGAGTCCCGCCGGCCTCAACACTGAAGCTTTCTTT. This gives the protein CAWSPAGLNTEAFF.

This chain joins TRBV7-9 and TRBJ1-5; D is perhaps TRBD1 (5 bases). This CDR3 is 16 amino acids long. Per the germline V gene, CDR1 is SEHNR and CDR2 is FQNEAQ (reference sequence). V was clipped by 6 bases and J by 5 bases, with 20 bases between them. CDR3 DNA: TGTGCCAGCAGACCTATGAGGGGCCAGAGCTATCAGCCCCAGCATTTT. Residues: CASRPMRGQSYQPQHF.

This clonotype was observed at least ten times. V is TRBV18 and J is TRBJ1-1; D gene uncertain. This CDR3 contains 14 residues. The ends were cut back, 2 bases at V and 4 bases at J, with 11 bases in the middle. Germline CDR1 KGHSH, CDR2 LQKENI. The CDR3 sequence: CASSPMDLRTEAFF. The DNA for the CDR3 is TGTGCCAGCTCACCAATGGATTTGCGCACTGAAGCTTTCTTT.